Reported below is one T cell receptor (beta chain). This sample is drawn from a study of blood T cells in healthy people across ages. A second PCR, run for roughly 7 to 11 cycles, used a sample-barcoded 5' primer plus a J-beta primer mix. Each CDR3 protein gets one entry after TCRdb re-called the 5' RACE reads with MiXCR. The sample consists of 700,000 to 950,000 distinct CDR3 sequences, 40% to 45% of them appearing once. Germline V gene sequence: CDR1 SGDLS, CDR2 YYNGEE. The CDR3 covers 15 residues. Trimming left V 2 bases short and J 3 bases short, with 14 bases between. J is TRBJ1-1 and V is TRBV9, with D perhaps TRBD1 (6 bases). This clonotype originated in a woman in her sixties in good health. The sequenced sample was blood. The CDR3 nucleotides are TGTGCCAGCAGCGTCGATGGACAGCGGGACACTGAAGCTTTCTTT. Its translation is CASSVDGQRDTEAFF.